These T cell receptor beta chains were read from a single sample in a study of human T cells and chemical hapten exposure. TCRdb re-called the RACE reads with MiXCR, one entry per CDR3 protein. There are over 300,000 distinct CDR3 sequences in the sample; roughly 4.6% occur only once, and 2% to 3% lies in the top ten. The sample in question was whole blood, obtained in connection with sensitization to the hapten diphenylcyclopropenone (DPC). These receptor sequences come from a woman aged 45 to 65 with alopecia areata. Some clones in this sample may be carry-over from other donors' samples. Each CDR3 is given with its conserved first and last residue. Each record gives: J gene, D gene, clone size, V gene, CDR3 protein, CDR3 DNA. A D gene is named only where the DNA matches it firmly. Clone size is stated in some rows and not others, as once, few, many or a class when expanded.

TRBJ1-1	.	.	TRBV29-1	CSSGQSNTEAFF	TGCAGCTCCGGACAATCGAACACTGAAGCTTTCTTT
TRBJ1-1	.	.	TRBV7-2	CASSYPLQGRLGTEAFF	TGTGCCAGCAGCTACCCCCTCCAGGGTCGCCTGGGCACTGAAGCTTTCTTT
TRBJ2-5	TRBD2	many	TRBV7-2	CASSFRAGGQETQYF	TGTGCCAGCAGCTTTCGTGCGGGGGGGCAAGAGACCCAGTACTTC
TRBJ2-1	.	many	TRBV6-5	CASSRPAVSSYNEQFF	TGTGCCAGCAGTCGTCCTGCAGTCAGCTCCTACAATGAGCAGTTCTTC
TRBJ1-4	.	few	TRBV29-1	CSVGPWGGEKLFF	TGCAGCGTGGGCCCCTGGGGTGGGGAAAAACTGTTTTTT
TRBJ1-1	TRBD1	few	TRBV6-2/TRBV6-3	CASSYSVGTVEAFF	TGTGCCAGCAGTTATAGTGTCGGGACAGTTGAAGCTTTCTTT
TRBJ2-5	TRBD2	.	TRBV3-1	CASKAMVAGRQETQYF	TGTGCCAGCAAGGCAATGGTAGCGGGGCGACAAGAGACCCAGTACTTC
TRBJ1-1	.	many	TRBV12-5	CASGARTEAFF	TGTGCTAGTGGTGCCCGAACTGAAGCTTTCTTT
TRBJ1-5	.	.	TRBV4-2	CASSQEQGNADQPQHF	TGTGCCAGCAGCCAAGAACAGGGTAATGCGGATCAGCCCCAGCATTTT
TRBJ2-7	.	many	TRBV6-5	CASSQSGQSYEQYF	TGTGCCAGCAGTCAATCCGGACAATCCTACGAGCAGTACTTC
TRBJ2-5	TRBD2	many	TRBV12-3/TRBV12-4	CASSGSGTSGLPQETQYF	TGTGCCAGCAGTGGATCCGGGACTAGCGGGCTGCCACAAGAGACCCAGTACTTC
TRBJ2-3	.	.	TRBV24-1	CATSESGSRGDTQYF	TGTGCCACCAGTGAATCCGGGTCTCGAGGGGATACGCAGTATTTT
TRBJ1-5	.	few	TRBV28	CASTLARTPSNQPQHF	TGTGCCAGCACCCTCGCGCGGACGCCAAGCAATCAGCCCCAGCATTTT
TRBJ2-2	TRBD1	.	TRBV4-2	CASSQEGDRGTGELFF	TGTGCCAGCAGCCAAGAAGGGGACAGGGGCACCGGGGAGCTGTTTTTT
TRBJ2-1	.	.	TRBV27	CASSLMSVHEQFF	TGTGCCAGCAGCTTGATGAGCGTCCATGAGCAGTTCTTC
TRBJ2-7	TRBD2	.	TRBV29-1	CSVGGGVEQYF	TGCAGCGTCGGTGGGGGGGTCGAGCAGTACTTC
TRBJ2-5	.	few	TRBV29-1	CSALAPGSETQYF	TGCAGCGCCCTGGCCCCAGGGTCAGAGACCCAGTACTTC
TRBJ2-5	TRBD2	many	TRBV28	CASSPTSSGEWVTQYF	TGTGCCAGCAGCCCCACGAGTAGCGGGGAGTGGGTGACCCAGTACTTC
TRBJ1-5	TRBD1	many	TRBV5-1	CASSTGGLSNQPQHF	TGCGCCAGCAGTACAGGGGGCCTGAGCAATCAGCCCCAGCATTTT
TRBJ2-1	TRBD2	many	TRBV6-5	CASSYPTSGAPAYNEQFF	TGTGCCAGCAGTTACCCTACTAGCGGGGCGCCTGCCTACAATGAGCAGTTCTTC
TRBJ2-1	.	many	TRBV6-6	CASSLLGAAEQFF	TGTGCCAGCAGCCTCTTAGGGGCGGCTGAGCAGTTCTTC
TRBJ2-7	TRBD2	.	TRBV20-1	CSFGGRLAGPGLSYEQYF	TGCAGTTTCGGGGGCCGGCTAGCGGGACCTGGACTCTCCTACGAGCAGTACTTC
TRBJ2-1	.	.	TRBV14	CASSQTNYNEQFF	TGTGCCAGCAGCCAGACTAACTACAATGAGCAGTTCTTC
TRBJ2-7	TRBD1	many	TRBV27	CASSPRDRLGYEQYF	TGTGCCAGCAGTCCCCGGGACAGGCTCGGGTACGAGCAGTACTTC
TRBJ1-3	.	.	TRBV6-5	CASSYSRNSGNTIYF	TGTGCCAGCAGTTACTCGAGAAACTCTGGAAACACCATATATTTT
TRBJ1-4	.	.	TRBV5-1	CASSLSGQSAEKLFF	TGCGCCAGCAGCTTGTCGGGGCAGAGTGCAGAAAAACTGTTTTTT
TRBJ2-3	.	many	TRBV3-1	CASSQGLLYTDTQYF	TGTGCCAGCAGCCAAGGGCTACTGTACACAGATACGCAGTATTTT
TRBJ2-7	.	few	TRBV10-3	CAISASRAGSPYEQYF	TGTGCCATCAGTGCAAGTAGAGCAGGGTCCCCCTACGAGCAGTACTTC
TRBJ2-3	.	many	TRBV3-1	CASSQDEVLRAQYF	TGTGCCAGCAGCCAAGATGAGGTCCTCAGAGCGCAGTATTTT
TRBJ2-3	TRBD2	.	TRBV5-6	CASSLGLAGGLGHTDTQYF	TGTGCCAGCAGCTTGGGACTAGCGGGAGGACTCGGACACACAGATACGCAGTATTTT
TRBJ2-3	.	few	TRBV20-1	CRGDPADTQYF	TGCAGAGGGGACCCGGCGGATACGCAGTATTTT
TRBJ2-3	.	many	TRBV5-1	CASRRASGTDTQYF	TGCGCCAGCAGACGGGCCAGCGGGACAGATACGCAGTATTTT
TRBJ1-2	TRBD1	many	TRBV7-8	CASSLADTGGSGYTF	TGTGCCAGCAGCTTAGCGGATACAGGGGGATCTGGCTACACCTTC
TRBJ2-2	.	.	TRBV30	CAWSVLRRTGELFF	TGTGCCTGGAGTGTACTTCGGCGGACCGGGGAGCTGTTTTTT
TRBJ1-1	.	many	TRBV3-1	CASSQAPGPEAFF	TGTGCCAGCAGCCAAGCTCCGGGGCCTGAAGCTTTCTTT
TRBJ2-7	.	once	TRBV7-9	CASSPSGLSSYEQYF	TGTGCCAGCAGCCCGTCGGGACTGAGCTCCTACGAGCAGTACTTC
TRBJ2-3	.	few	TRBV30	CAWSVTGHSDTQYF	TGTGCCTGGAGTGTAACGGGGCACTCCGATACGCAGTATTTT
TRBJ2-3	.	.	TRBV4-1	CASSLYWFSTDTQYF	TGCGCCAGCAGCCTCTATTGGTTTTCGACAGATACGCAGTATTTT
TRBJ1-5	.	many	TRBV4-1	CASSQDDYSNQPQHF	TGCGCCAGCAGCCAAGATGACTATAGCAATCAGCCCCAGCATTTT
TRBJ1-1	TRBD1	many	TRBV6-6	CASSSGQTGSEAFF	TGTGCCAGCAGTTCCGGACAGACAGGGAGTGAAGCTTTCTTT
TRBJ2-5	TRBD1	few	TRBV7-9	CASSRDRGTSETQYF	TGTGCCAGCAGCCGGGACAGGGGGACGTCGGAGACCCAGTACTTC
TRBJ2-3	.	many	TRBV10-3	CAISRQSSTDTQYF	TGTGCCATCAGTAGACAGTCTAGCACAGATACGCAGTATTTT
TRBJ2-3	.	few	TRBV3-1	CASSQAQATLTDTQYF	TGTGCCAGCAGCCAAGCCCAAGCGACACTCACAGATACGCAGTATTTT
TRBJ2-7	TRBD2	many	TRBV29-1	CSVPSGGRQYF	TGCAGCGTTCCTAGCGGGGGGCGGCAGTACTTC
TRBJ2-1	TRBD1	many	TRBV7-6	CASSLPGTDPSRAEQFF	TGTGCCAGCAGCTTACCCGGGACAGACCCGTCGAGGGCTGAGCAGTTCTTC